Below, 22 T cell receptor beta chains from the same sample are listed, as sequenced in a study of CD8+ T cells in alopecia areata (dated by TCRdb to 2017 to 2018). Library method: the immunoSEQ multiplex PCR assay. To provide template for TCR sequencing, every sample had RNA extracted and reverse transcribed into cDNA. TCRdb holds this immuneACCESS table with in-frame rearrangements only. Some clones are missing; in checked studies, unresolved V genes explain under half, and the rest has no known cause. This sample lists nearly 110,000 clones; about 83% were detected once. The ten most abundant clones make up 24% of the sample. The time point label on this specimen signifies: 20 to 30 weeks on oral tofacitinib. This specimen's treatment or condition label, interpreted: oral pan-JAK inhibitor, 5-10 mg twice daily. The sample here was CD8+ T cells sorted from blood, taken at week 24, from a patient treated with tofacitinib. The receptors come from a human donor with alopecia areata.

This clone was seen only a few times. The chain carries TRBV6-5 and TRBJ2-7; D not resolved. Trimming stripped 5 bases from V and 3 bases from J, with 14 bases between. CDR3 size: 14 residues. Germline V lookup: CDR1 MNHEY, CDR2 SVGAGI. In DNA, the CDR3 is TGTGCCAGCAGTGAACTTGAGGATATCTACGAGCAGTACTTC. Encoded protein: CASSELEDIYEQYF.

The chain links TRBV27 to TRBJ1-1; 8 bases are a match to TRBD1. The CDR3 is 16 residues long. Looked up from germline, CDR1 is MNHEY and CDR2 is SMNVEV (reference sequence). The V segment lost 5 bases and the J segment 0 bases; nucleotides outside the gene matches: 8. CDR3 sequence (DNA): TGTGCCAGCAGTGACCACGACAGGGGCATGAACACTGAAGCTTTCTTT. Amino acid sequence: CASSDHDRGMNTEAFF.

The V and J genes are TRBV29-1 and TRBJ2-1; no definite D call. Per the germline V gene, CDR1 is SQVTM and CDR2 is ANQGSEA. V lost 7 bases to trimming and J lost 7 bases, with 20 bases between them. The CDR3 runs to 14 residues. In DNA, the CDR3 is TGCAGCGCCCCAACCCCGGGTCTAAATAATGAGCAGTTCTTC. This gives the protein CSAPTPGLNNEQFF.

This sequence joins TRBV7-9 and TRBJ1-4; D may be TRBD1 (6 bases). Germline V gene sequence: CDR1 SEHNR, CDR2 FQNEAQ (reference sequence). The length of the CDR3 is 14 residues. Trimming shortened V by 5 bases and J by 8 bases, and 15 bases separated the two germline ends. The CDR3 bases are TGTGCCAGCAGCCCAACAGGGCGGGGGGAAAAACTGTTTTTT. Residues: CASSPTGRGEKLFF.

This rearrangement joins TRBV7-9 to TRBJ2-1; no reliable D call. The CDR3 loop spans 11 amino acids. The V gene's germline CDR1 is SEHNR and CDR2 FQNEAQ (reference sequence). Trimming cost V 7 bases and J 9 bases, with 10 bases left between them. CDR3 sequence: CASTPGGEQFF. The CDR3 DNA is TGTGCCAGCACTCCAGGCGGTGAGCAGTTCTTC.

V is TRBV30 and J is TRBJ2-3; TRBD2 aligns across 12 bases. V gave up 3 bases and J gave up 5 bases; unmatched junction bases: 9. The CDR3 has 16 residues. Germline V gene lookup returns CDR1 GTSNPN and CDR2 SVGIG (reference sequence). The CDR3 DNA reads as TGTGCCTGGAGAACATCTAGCGGGGGGGCCGGAGATACGCAGTATTTT. As protein: CAWRTSSGGAGDTQYF.

This chain uses TRBV19 with TRBJ1-2; tentatively, D is TRBD1 (6 bases). V was trimmed by 7 bases and J by 3 bases, leaving 12 bases between them. The CDR3 sequence is 13 residues long. The germline V gene has CDR1 LNHDA and CDR2 SQIVND (reference sequence). The CDR3 spells CASTSGGYYGYTF. In DNA, the CDR3 is TGTGCCAGTACCTCGGGGGGCTACTATGGCTACACCTTC.

For the CDR3, the DNA is TGCAGCGTTGAAGCGCAGGGGATGGAATACAATGAGCAGTTCTTC. Translation: CSVEAQGMEYNEQFF. The chain employs TRBV29-1 and TRBJ2-1, with D possibly being TRBD1 (6 bases). The CDR3 sequence is 15 residues long. The ends were cut back, 1 base at V and 4 bases at J, with 14 bases in the middle. Germline assignment: CDR1 SQVTM and CDR2 ANQGSEA.

This rearrangement joins TRBV7-9 to TRBJ2-3, with TRBD1 matching 9 bases. The ends lost 6 bases at V and 3 bases at J; junction bases unmatched: 7. The CDR3 consists of 15 residues. CDR1 and CDR2 (germline): SEHNR, FQNEAQ (reference sequence). CDR3 DNA sequence: TGTGCCAGCAGTTCGGACAGGGGTTCGACAGATACGCAGTATTTT. It yields the protein CASSSDRGSTDTQYF.

This clone was observed once. The CDR3 sequence: CASSSPGHSYEQYF. The CDR3, as DNA: TGTGCCAGCAGCTCACCGGGACACTCCTACGAGCAGTACTTC. This rearrangement joins TRBV7-6 to TRBJ2-7; tentatively, D is TRBD1 (6 bases). Germline assignment: CDR1 SGHVS and CDR2 FNYEAQ. V lost 4 bases, J lost 0 bases, and 10 bases lay in between. The length of the CDR3 is 14 residues.

This chain joins TRBV6-1 and TRBJ2-7; the D is unclear. The CDR3 covers 11 residues. Germline V gene lookup returns CDR1 MNHNS and CDR2 SASEGT. Trimming took 5 bases from V and 0 from J, leaving 2 bases between them. This CDR3 is CASSNSYEQYF. In DNA form, the CDR3 reads TGTGCCAGCAGTAACTCCTACGAGCAGTACTTC.

J is TRBJ2-4 and V is TRBV7-9; 7 positions match TRBD1. Germline values: CDR1 SEHNR, CDR2 FQNEAQ (reference sequence). The trim removed 5 bases at V and 0 bases at J, leaving 7 bases unmatched. This CDR3 is built from 16 residues. The CDR3: CASSIRQGPAKNIQYF. The CDR3 region has the DNA TGTGCCAGCAGCATTAGACAGGGTCCAGCCAAAAACATTCAGTACTTC.

The chain recombines TRBV29-1 with TRBJ1-1; D possibly corresponds to TRBD1 (6 bases). Germline assignment: CDR1 SQVTM and CDR2 ANQGSEA. The CDR3 spans 13 residues. V lost 3 bases, J lost 1 base, and 9 bases lay in between. CDR3 in DNA: TGCAGCGTTGATTGGACAGAGAACACTGAAGCTTTCTTT. Protein: CSVDWTENTEAFF.

V is TRBV5-1 and J is TRBJ1-4; D may be TRBD1 (5 bases). The length of the CDR3 is 15 residues. V gave up 3 bases and J gave up 7 bases, with 16 bases separating them. The germline V gene encodes CDR1 SGHRS and CDR2 YFSETQ. The CDR3 protein is CASSSTGFPGEKLFF. The CDR3, as DNA: TGCGCCAGCAGCTCTACAGGATTCCCCGGTGAAAAACTGTTTTTT.

The rearrangement uses TRBV19 and TRBJ2-5; possibly TRBD1 or TRBD2 for D (5 bases each). The CDR3 has 16 amino acids. CDR1 is LNHDA, CDR2 SQIVND, per germline (reference sequence). The ends were cut back, 5 bases at V and 1 base at J, with 17 bases in the middle. CDR3 protein: CASSAGTGATQETQYF. The CDR3 DNA follows: TGTGCCAGTAGTGCCGGGACCGGAGCGACCCAAGAGACCCAGTACTTC.

V usage is TRBV7-2 and J usage is TRBJ2-5, with TRBD2 identical over 10 bases. There are 15 residues in the CDR3. The V segment lost 5 bases and the J segment 5 bases; nucleotides outside the gene matches: 8. The germline gives CDR1 SGHTA, CDR2 FQGNSA. Written as DNA, the CDR3 is TGTGCCAGCAGCACCTCTAGCGGGGGCCCTGAGACCCAGTACTTC. It encodes CASSTSSGGPETQYF.

V usage is TRBV4-3 and J usage is TRBJ2-5; D call uncertain. The DNA end is more similar to TRBJ2-7, so the J call may be wrong. The V gene's germline CDR1 is LGHNA and CDR2 YSLEER. CDR3 length equals 13 residues. The CDR3, as DNA: TGCGCCAGCAGCCAAGAGACTCGGGCCGAGCAGTACTTC. This translates into CASSQETRAEQYF.

This chain links TRBV5-6 with TRBJ2-7; D tentatively reads TRBD1 or TRBD2 (5 bases each). Per the germline V gene, CDR1 is SGHDT and CDR2 is YYEEEE. The CDR3 has 13 residues. The V end was cut by 2 bases, the J end by 5 bases, with 11 bases between. The CDR3 reads CASSFSGSDEQYF. In nucleotides, the CDR3 is TGTGCCAGCAGCTTTTCAGGGAGCGACGAGCAGTACTTC.

V is TRBV7-9 and J is TRBJ2-3, with a weak D call TRBD2 (5 bases). Germline CDR1 is SEHNR and CDR2 is FQNEAQ (reference sequence). This CDR3 comprises 16 residues. Trimming removed 5 bases from V and 5 bases from J, with 20 bases in between. Written as DNA, the CDR3 is TGTGCCAGCAGCCCCGTTGTGGCGGGTTCACAAGATACGCAGTATTTT. Amino acid sequence: CASSPVVAGSQDTQYF. Full variable domain (remainder filled in from reference TRBV7-9 and TRBJ2-3): DTGVSQNPRHKITKRGQNVTFRCDPISEHNRLYWYRQTLGQGPEFLTYFQNEAQLEKSRLLSDRFSAERPKGSFSTLEIQRTEQGDSAMYLCASSPVVAGSQDTQYFGPGTRLTVL.

This clone was seen only a few times. The chain uses TRBV4-3 and TRBJ2-1; D remains unclear. In germline, CDR1 is LGHNA, CDR2 YSLEER. Trimming took 0 bases from V and 5 from J, leaving 8 bases between them. The CDR3 covers 14 residues. CDR3 in DNA: TGCGCCAGCAGCCAAGATGGCCCCAACAATGAGCAGTTCTTC. This translates into CASSQDGPNNEQFF.

This chain links TRBV5-1 with TRBJ2-3; TRBD1 matches 9 bases. With V trimmed by 3 bases and J by 4 bases, 9 bases remained unmatched. Germline assignment: CDR1 SGHRS and CDR2 YFSETQ. The CDR3 is 16 residues long. In nucleotides, the CDR3 is TGCGCCAGCAGCTCTCCGGGACAGGGATCGGCAGATACGCAGTATTTT. Its protein is CASSSPGQGSADTQYF.

The chain links TRBV5-1 to TRBJ2-1; TRBD1 matches at 9 bases. The V gene end was trimmed by 5 bases and the J gene end by 6 bases; junction bases not matched to a gene: 3. This CDR3 contains 13 residues. Germline-derived CDR1 and CDR2 are SGHRS and YFSETQ. CDR3 nucleotides: TGCGCCAGCAGTCCGACAGGGGGCAATGAGCAGTTCTTC. Its translation is CASSPTGGNEQFF.